A selection of T cell receptor beta chains follows, all from one sample in a study of T cells in localized non-small cell lung cancer. Profiling relied on immunoSEQ multiplex PCR, and the TCRdb table lists in-frame clones only, not all of them. The sample includes fewer than 35,000 clones, approximately 86% of them seen just once. The sequencing used peripheral blood mononuclear cells, collected before any cancer treatment. The receptors shown here come from a man aged 40 to 70 with stage III lung adenocarcinoma. Both conserved end residues are part of each CDR3. A D gene is named only where the DNA matches it firmly. Size is omitted from some rows. Given values are once, few, many or a class for expanded clones.

>.|TRBV19|TRBJ2-5|TRBD2
CASSIGLAVFQETQYF
TGTGCCAGTAGTATCGGACTAGCGGTCTTCCAAGAGACCCAGTACTTC
>.|TRBV2|TRBJ1-6|.
CASRLALSSPLHF
TGTGCCAGCAGACTGGCCCTATCTTCACCCCTCCACTTT
>.|TRBV7-2|TRBJ2-5|TRBD1
CASSPGTGFQTQYF
TGTGCCAGCAGTCCCGGGACAGGTTTTCAGACCCAGTACTTC
>.|TRBV4-1|TRBJ2-3|.
CASSQDRGYTQYF
TGCGCCAGCAGCCAAGACAGGGGTTATACGCAGTATTTT
>.|TRBV5-1|TRBJ2-2|TRBD1
CACRDSLNTGELFF
TGCGCCTGCAGGGACAGCTTGAACACCGGGGAGCTGTTTTTT
>.|TRBV28|TRBJ1-1|.
CASSNRQAQLAEAFF
TGTGCCAGCAGTAACCGACAGGCGCAGTTGGCTGAAGCTTTCTTT
>.|TRBV29-1|TRBJ2-7|TRBD2
CSVEPSGGEQYF
TGCAGCGTTGAACCTTCGGGGGGCGAGCAGTACTTC
>.|TRBV7-3|TRBJ2-3|.
CASSLQSSVSSGTDTQYF
TGTGCCAGCAGCTTGCAATCGTCGGTTAGCTCTGGCACAGATACGCAGTATTTT
>once|TRBV6-6|TRBJ2-3|.
CASSYSRQSTDMQYF
TGTGCCAGCAGTTACTCTCGGCAGAGCACAGATATGCAGTATTTT
>.|TRBV29-1|TRBJ2-1|TRBD1
CSGLNTGGTNEQFF
TGCAGCGGATTAAACACAGGGGGTACTAATGAGCAGTTCTTC
>.|TRBV10-2|TRBJ1-6|TRBD1
CASRPAGTGEVSPLHF
TGCGCCAGCAGGCCTGCCGGGACAGGGGAGGTTTCACCCCTCCACTTT
>few|TRBV7-2|TRBJ1-1|.
CASSEQVGNTEAFF
TGTGCCAGCAGTGAACAGGTGGGGAACACTGAAGCTTTCTTT
>.|TRBV6-5|TRBJ1-2|TRBD1
CASSYATGGYGYTF
TGTGCCAGCAGTTACGCGACAGGGGGCTATGGCTACACCTTC
>.|TRBV9|TRBJ2-7|.
CASSFRTTLSPFEQYF
TGTGCCAGCAGCTTCCGGACGACTCTATCCCCCTTCGAGCAGTACTTC
>.|TRBV15|TRBJ2-1|.
CATSRVRSGNEQFF
TGTGCCACCAGCAGAGTACGGTCAGGGAATGAGCAGTTCTTC
>.|TRBV30|TRBJ2-1|TRBD1
CAYRQGAVYNEQFF
TGTGCCTACCGACAGGGGGCTGTCTACAATGAGCAGTTCTTC
>.|TRBV4-3|TRBJ2-1|TRBD2
CASSQGIAGGFYNEQFF
TGCGCCAGCAGCCAAGGGATAGCGGGGGGCTTCTACAATGAGCAGTTCTTC
>.|TRBV19|TRBJ2-5|.
CASSPAAGRGGFETQYF
TGTGCCAGTAGTCCCGCCGCTGGAAGGGGGGGGTTTGAGACCCAGTACTTC
>.|TRBV19|TRBJ1-1|.
CASGFENTEAFF
TGTGCCAGTGGCTTTGAGAACACTGAAGCTTTCTTT
>.|TRBV5-4|TRBJ2-1|.
CASSSRTAYYNEQFF
TGTGCCAGCAGCTCTCGGACTGCCTACTACAATGAGCAGTTCTTC
>.|TRBV5-1|TRBJ2-3|TRBD2
CASSLAKGLAGGPSADTQYF
TGCGCCAGCAGCTTGGCCAAGGGGCTAGCGGGGGGGCCTTCCGCAGATACGCAGTATTTT
>.|TRBV6-5|TRBJ2-7|TRBD1
CASSYYTGGGYEQYF
TGTGCCAGCAGTTACTACACAGGGGGAGGATACGAGCAGTACTTC
>.|TRBV18|TRBJ2-7|.
CASSPTGLSLYEQYF
TGTGCCAGCTCACCTACAGGTTTGTCCCTCTACGAGCAGTACTTC
>.|TRBV19|TRBJ1-5|.
CASSPEPAVSSNQPQHF
TGTGCCAGTAGTCCGGAGCCCGCGGTTAGTAGCAATCAGCCCCAGCATTTT
>.|TRBV28|TRBJ2-2|TRBD1
CASWDRNTGELFF
TGTGCCAGCTGGGACAGGAACACCGGGGAGCTGTTTTTT
>few|TRBV28|TRBJ1-5|.
CASRETRSNQPQHF
TGTGCCAGCAGGGAAACAAGGAGCAATCAGCCCCAGCATTTT
>once|TRBV25-1|TRBJ2-2|TRBD1
CASNRDREAGELFF
TGTGCCAGCAACCGGGACAGGGAGGCCGGGGAGCTGTTTTTT
>.|TRBV5-6|TRBJ2-7|.
CASSLISYEQYF
TGTGCCAGCAGCTTGATTTCCTACGAGCAGTACTTC
>once|TRBV27|TRBJ1-5|.
CASSFSGYQPQHF
TGTGCCAGCAGTTTCTCAGGGTATCAGCCCCAGCATTTT
>.|TRBV18|TRBJ2-3|.
CASSPDDSRSTDTQYF
TGTGCCAGCTCACCAGACGACAGCAGGAGCACAGATACGCAGTATTTT
>.|TRBV5-1|TRBJ1-1|TRBD1
CASSSRPGQGAPGGAFF
TGCGCCAGCAGTTCAAGACCGGGACAGGGGGCCCCGGGGGGAGCTTTCTTT
>.|TRBV6-6|TRBJ2-1|.
CASSYRGRHNEQFF
TGTGCCAGCAGTTACAGGGGCCGACACAATGAGCAGTTCTTC
>few|TRBV19|TRBJ1-5|.
CASSTGTYQPQHF
TGTGCCAGTTCCACAGGGACTTATCAGCCCCAGCATTTT
>.|TRBV4-2|TRBJ2-3|TRBD2
CASSPKAGVADTQYF
TGTGCCAGCAGCCCGAAAGCGGGGGTGGCAGATACGCAGTATTTT
>.|TRBV10-2|TRBJ2-1|TRBD1
CASSEWGQGGEQFF
TGCGCCAGCAGTGAATGGGGACAGGGAGGTGAGCAGTTCTTC
>.|TRBV5-1|TRBJ2-7|TRBD1
CASSFVDRGYEQYF
TGCGCCAGCAGCTTCGTGGACAGGGGCTACGAGCAGTACTTC
>once|TRBV2|TRBJ2-5|.
CASNWGRETQYF
TGTGCCAGCAATTGGGGCCGAGAGACCCAGTACTTC
>.|TRBV15|TRBJ2-5|TRBD2
CATSRSHSGGALSGKTQYF
TGTGCCACCAGCAGGTCCCATAGCGGGGGGGCCCTTTCGGGCAAGACCCAGTACTTC
>.|TRBV2|TRBJ1-1|.
CASSESPPPNTEAFF
TGTGCCAGCAGTGAATCCCCACCTCCGAACACTGAAGCTTTCTTT
>.|TRBV5-1|TRBJ2-7|.
CASSIIPDSYEQYF
TGCGCCAGCAGCATCATTCCGGACAGCTACGAGCAGTACTTC
>once|TRBV6-1|TRBJ1-1|.
CASTLMSGVNTEAFF
TGTGCCAGCACCCTCATGTCAGGGGTGAACACTGAAGCTTTCTTT
>.|TRBV7-9|TRBJ1-2|.
CASSLAGFINYGYTF
TGTGCCAGCAGCTTAGCCGGTTTTATTAACTATGGCTACACCTTC
>few|TRBV19|TRBJ1-5|TRBD1
CASKEYRGNQPQHF
TGTGCCAGTAAGGAATACAGGGGTAATCAGCCCCAGCATTTT
>.|TRBV5-1|TRBJ2-3|TRBD2
CASSFAGDSTDTQYF
TGCGCCAGCAGCTTCGCGGGGGATAGCACAGATACGCAGTATTTT
>.|TRBV4-1|TRBJ2-1|.
CASSQVIPSSYNEQFF
TGCGCCAGCAGCCAAGTGATCCCCAGCTCCTACAATGAGCAGTTCTTC